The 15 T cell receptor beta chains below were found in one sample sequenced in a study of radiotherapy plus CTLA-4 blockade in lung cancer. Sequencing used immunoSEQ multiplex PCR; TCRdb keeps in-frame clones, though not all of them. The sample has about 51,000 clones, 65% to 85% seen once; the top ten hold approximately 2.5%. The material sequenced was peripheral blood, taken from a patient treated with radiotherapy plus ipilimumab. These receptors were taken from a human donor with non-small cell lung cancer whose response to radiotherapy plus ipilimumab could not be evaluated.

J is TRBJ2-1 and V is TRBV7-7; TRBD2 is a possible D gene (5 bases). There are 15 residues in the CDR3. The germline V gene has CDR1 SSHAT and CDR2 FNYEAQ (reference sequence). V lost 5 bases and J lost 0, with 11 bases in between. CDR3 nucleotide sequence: TGTGCCAGCAGCCGGGGAGTGGGCTCCTACAATGAGCAGTTCTTC. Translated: CASSRGVGSYNEQFF.

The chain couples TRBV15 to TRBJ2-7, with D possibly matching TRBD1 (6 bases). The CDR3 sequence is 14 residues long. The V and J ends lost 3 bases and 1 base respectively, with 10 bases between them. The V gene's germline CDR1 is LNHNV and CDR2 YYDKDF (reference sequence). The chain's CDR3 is CATSSHRASYEQYF. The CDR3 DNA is TGTGCCACCAGCAGCCACAGGGCATCCTACGAGCAGTACTTC.

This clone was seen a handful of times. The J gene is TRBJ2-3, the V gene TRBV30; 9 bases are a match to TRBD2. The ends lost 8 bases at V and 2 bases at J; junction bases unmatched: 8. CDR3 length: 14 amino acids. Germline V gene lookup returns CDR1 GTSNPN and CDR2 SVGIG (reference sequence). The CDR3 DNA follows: TGTGCCAGCGACAGCGGGGGGACCACAGATACGCAGTATTTT. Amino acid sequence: CASDSGGTTDTQYF. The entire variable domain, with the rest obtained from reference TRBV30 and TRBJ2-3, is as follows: SQTIHQWPATLVQPVGSPLSLECTVEGTSNPNLYWYRQAAGRGLQLLFYSVGIGQISSEVPQNLSASRPQDRQFILSSKKLLLSDSGFYLCASDSGGTTDTQYFGPGTRLTVL.

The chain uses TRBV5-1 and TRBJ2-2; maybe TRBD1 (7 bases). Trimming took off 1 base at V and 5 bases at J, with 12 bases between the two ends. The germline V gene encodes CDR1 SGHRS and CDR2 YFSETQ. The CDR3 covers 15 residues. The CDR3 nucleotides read TGCGCCAGCAGCTTGAACAGGGGAGGTACCGGGGAGCTGTTTTTT. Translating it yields CASSLNRGGTGELFF.

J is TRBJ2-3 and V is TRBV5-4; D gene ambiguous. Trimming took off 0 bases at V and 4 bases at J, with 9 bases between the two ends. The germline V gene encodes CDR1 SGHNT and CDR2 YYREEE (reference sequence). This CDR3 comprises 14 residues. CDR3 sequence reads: CASSLAAAADTQYF. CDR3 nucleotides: TGTGCCAGCAGCTTGGCCGCTGCAGCAGATACGCAGTATTTT.

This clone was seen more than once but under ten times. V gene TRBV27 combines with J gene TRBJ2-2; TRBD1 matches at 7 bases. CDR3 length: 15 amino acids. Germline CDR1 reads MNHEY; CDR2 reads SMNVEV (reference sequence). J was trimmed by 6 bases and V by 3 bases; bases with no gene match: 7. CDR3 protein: CASSLQGVVAGELFF. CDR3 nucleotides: TGTGCCAGCAGTTTGCAGGGGGTCGTAGCCGGGGAGCTGTTTTTT.

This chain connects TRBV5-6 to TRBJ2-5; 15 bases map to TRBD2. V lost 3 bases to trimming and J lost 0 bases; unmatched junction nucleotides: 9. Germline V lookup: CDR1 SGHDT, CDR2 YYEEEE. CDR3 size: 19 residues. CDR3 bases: TGTGCCAGCAGCTGGGGGGGACTAGCGGGGGGCCGGTACCAAGAGACCCAGTACTTC. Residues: CASSWGGLAGGRYQETQYF.

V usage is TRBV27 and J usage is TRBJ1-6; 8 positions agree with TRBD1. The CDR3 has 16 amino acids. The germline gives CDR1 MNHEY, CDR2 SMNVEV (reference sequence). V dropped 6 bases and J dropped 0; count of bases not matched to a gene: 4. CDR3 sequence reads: CASRRTGSSYNSPLHF. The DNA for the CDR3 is TGTGCCAGCAGACGGACAGGGAGCTCCTATAATTCACCCCTCCACTTT.

The CDR3 spells CATSRDIGLAGGYNEQFF. The CDR3, as DNA: TGTGCCACCAGCAGAGATATCGGCCTAGCGGGGGGGTACAATGAGCAGTTCTTC. This sequence joins TRBV15 and TRBJ2-1; 12 bases are shared with TRBD2. The CDR3 covers 18 residues. With V trimmed by 0 bases and J by 4 bases, 7 bases remained unmatched. Germline values: CDR1 LNHNV, CDR2 YYDKDF (reference sequence).

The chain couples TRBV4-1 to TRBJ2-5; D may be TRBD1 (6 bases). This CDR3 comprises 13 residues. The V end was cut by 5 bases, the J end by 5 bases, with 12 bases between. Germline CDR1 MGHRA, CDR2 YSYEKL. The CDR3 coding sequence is TGCGCCAGCAGCACCCCAGGGGAGGAGACCCAGTACTTC. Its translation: CASSTPGEETQYF.

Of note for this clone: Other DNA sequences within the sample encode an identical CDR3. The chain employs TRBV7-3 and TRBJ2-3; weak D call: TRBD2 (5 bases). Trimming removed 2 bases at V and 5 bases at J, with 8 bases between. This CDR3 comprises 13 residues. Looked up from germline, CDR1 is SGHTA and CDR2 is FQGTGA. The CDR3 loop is CASSLSGVDTQYF. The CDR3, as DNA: TGTGCCAGCAGCTTATCCGGGGTAGATACGCAGTATTTT. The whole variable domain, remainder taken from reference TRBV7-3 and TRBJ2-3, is GAGVSQTPSNKVTEKGKYVELRCDPISGHTALYWYRQSLGQGPEFLIYFQGTGAADDSGLPNDRFFAVRPEGSVSTLKIQRTERGDSAVYLCASSLSGVDTQYFGPGTRLTVL.

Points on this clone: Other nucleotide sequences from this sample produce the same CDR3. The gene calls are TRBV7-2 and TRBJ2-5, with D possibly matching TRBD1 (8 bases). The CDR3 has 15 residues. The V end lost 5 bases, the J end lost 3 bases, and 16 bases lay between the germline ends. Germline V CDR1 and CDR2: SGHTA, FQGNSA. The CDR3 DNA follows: TGTGCCAGCAGCCCCCGGACAGGGAGGGAAGAGACCCAGTACTTC. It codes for CASSPRTGREETQYF.

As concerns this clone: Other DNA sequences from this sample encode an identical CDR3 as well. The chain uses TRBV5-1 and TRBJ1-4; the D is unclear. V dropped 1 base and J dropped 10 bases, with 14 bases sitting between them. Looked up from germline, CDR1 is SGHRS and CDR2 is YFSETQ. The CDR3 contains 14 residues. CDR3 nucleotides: TGCGCCAGCAGCTTGTTGGGTTGGAGCGGAAAACTGTTTTTT. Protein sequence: CASSLLGWSGKLFF.

CDR3: CASRSGGSETGELFF. The CDR3 bases are TGTGCCAGCAGGTCGGGCGGGTCCGAGACCGGGGAGCTGTTTTTT. The chain has TRBV9 and TRBJ2-2; D is perhaps TRBD2 (5 bases). This CDR3 comprises 15 residues. CDR1 and CDR2 from the germline V gene are SGDLS and YYNGEE. Deletions cut 5 bases from V and 5 bases from J, with 16 bases between.

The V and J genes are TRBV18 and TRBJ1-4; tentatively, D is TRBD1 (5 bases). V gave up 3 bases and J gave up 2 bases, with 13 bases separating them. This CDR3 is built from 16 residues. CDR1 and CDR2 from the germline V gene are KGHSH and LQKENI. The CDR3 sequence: CASSPNRMGTNEKLFF. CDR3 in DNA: TGTGCCAGCTCACCGAACAGGATGGGGACTAATGAAAAACTGTTTTTT.